This entry lists 25 T cell receptor beta chains sequenced from one sample in a study of CD8+CD57+ T cells in acquired aplastic anemia (dated by TCRdb to the late 2010s). Data came from an Illumina HiSeq 2000. Genomic DNA served as template for TCR beta VDJ combination and CDR3 sequence profiling. TCRdb redid the processing of the public reads, applying fastp at Q25 and MiXCR, and retained in-frame beta chains. Each CDR3 protein gets just one entry, which takes the most common genes and DNA from the rows behind it. The sample contains 160,000 or so distinct CDR3 sequences, 70% to 75% of them found a single time. Of the sample, approximately 42% falls within the top ten clones. The patients picked for sequencing were ones in whom flow cytometry had shown an expansion of CD8+CD57+ cells. The sample comprised sorted CD4+, CD8+, or CD8+CD57+ T cells (not recorded which) from PBMCs. The receptors were gathered from a human donor with aplastic anemia.

The V call is TRBV29-1, the J call TRBJ1-1; unclear D gene. CDR1 and CDR2 (germline): SQVTM, ANQGSEA. The length of the CDR3 is 14 residues. Trimming took 6 bases from V and 4 from J, leaving 18 bases between them. The CDR3 nucleotides read TGCAGCGTCGGCCGGGAGGTTATGAGCACTGAAGCTTTCTTT. This translates into CSVGREVMSTEAFF.

The rearrangement joins TRBV20-1 to TRBJ1-2; no firm D call. Trimming removed 0 bases at V and 0 bases at J, with 8 bases between. The CDR3 runs 14 residues. CDR1 DFQATT and CDR2 SNEGSKA come from the germline V gene (reference sequence). The CDR3 reads CSAREGSANYGYTF. CDR3 nucleotide sequence: TGCAGTGCTAGAGAAGGGTCAGCTAACTATGGCTACACCTTC.

This clonotype was counted many times. V gene TRBV15 combines with J gene TRBJ2-1; 8 nucleotides line up with TRBD2. The germline gives CDR1 LNHNV, CDR2 YYDKDF (reference sequence). V trimming: 5 bases; J trimming: 5 bases; junction bases outside the gene matches: 2. The CDR3 sequence is 13 residues long. In nucleotides, the CDR3 is TGTGCCACCAGCCCCGGGGGGGACAATGAGCAGTTCTTC. Translation gives CATSPGGDNEQFF.

The chain uses TRBV19 and TRBJ2-1, with 8 bases lining up with TRBD1. With 4 bases clipped from V and 4 bases from J, the junction kept 3 bases outside the gene matches. In germline, CDR1 is LNHDA, CDR2 SQIVND (reference sequence). This CDR3 comprises 14 residues. This CDR3 reads CASSKTGGYNEQFF. The CDR3 DNA reads as TGTGCCAGTAGTAAAACAGGGGGTTACAATGAGCAGTTCTTC.

This clonotype has just a few counts. V gene TRBV28 combines with J gene TRBJ1-5, with a weak D call TRBD1 (5 bases). Between the trimmed V and J ends, which lost 7 bases and 8 bases, there was a span of 27 bases. The CDR3 sequence is 17 residues long. CDR1 and CDR2 from the germline V gene are MDHEN and SYDVKM. The CDR3 sequence is CASTWDLDIFPGKPQHF. The CDR3, as DNA: TGTGCCAGCACCTGGGACTTAGACATTTTTCCCGGTAAGCCCCAGCATTTT. The full variable domain, rest sourced from reference TRBV28 and TRBJ1-5, is DVKVTQSSRYLVKRTGEKVFLECVQDMDHENMFWYRQDPGLGLRLIYFSYDVKMKEKGDIPEGYSVSREKKERFSLILESASTNQTSMYLCASTWDLDIFPGKPQHFGDGTRLSIL.

V usage is TRBV2 and J usage is TRBJ1-6, with D unresolved. From germline, CDR1 is SNHLY and CDR2 FYNNEI. The V end was cut by 4 bases, the J end by 9 bases, with 7 bases between. This CDR3 has 12 residues. The CDR3 DNA reads TGTGCCAGCAGTGTGACAATTTCACCCCTCCACTTT. It yields the protein CASSVTISPLHF. Full variable domain (rest looked up from reference TRBV2 and TRBJ1-6): EPEVTQTPSHQVTQMGQEVILRCVPISNHLYFYWYRQILGQKVEFLVSFYNNEISEKSEIFDDQFSVERPDGSNFTLKIRSTKLEDSAMYFCASSVTISPLHFGNGTRLTVT.

The V gene is TRBV5-6, the J gene TRBJ2-1, with D possibly TRBD1 on 5 matching bases. Trimming took off 5 bases at V and 7 bases at J, with 16 bases between the two ends. The CDR3 consists of 14 residues. The germline gives CDR1 SGHDT, CDR2 YYEEEE. Here the CDR3 DNA reads TGTGCCAGCAGTGACGGGCAGGGTGGGAATGAGCAGTTCTTC. The encoded protein is CASSDGQGGNEQFF. The full variable domain, rest sourced from reference TRBV5-6 and TRBJ2-1, is DAGVTQSPTHLIKTRGQQVTLRCSPKSGHDTVSWYQQALGQGPQFIFQYYEEEERQRGNFPDRFSGHQFPNYSSELNVNALLLGDSALYLCASSDGQGGNEQFFGPGTRLTVL.

The chain couples TRBV2 to TRBJ2-2; 7 nucleotides align to TRBD1. CDR1 is SNHLY and CDR2 is FYNNEI in the germline V gene. The CDR3 is 15 residues long. V shed 8 bases, J shed 1 base, and the junction held 7 bases outside the gene matches. CDR3 sequence (DNA): TGTGCCAGCGCTCAGGGGGACAGGAACACCGGGGAGCTGTTTTTT. This translates into CASAQGDRNTGELFF.

Many counts were recorded for this clonotype. The chain uses TRBV7-9 and TRBJ1-1; the D is unclear. CDR1 is SEHNR and CDR2 is FQNEAQ in the germline V gene (reference sequence). Trimming took 4 bases from V and 3 from J, leaving 15 bases between them. The CDR3 is 15 residues long. Here the CDR3 DNA reads TGTGCCAGCAGCTCGTCACCCTCGAAGGACACTGAAGCTTTCTTT. Amino acids: CASSSSPSKDTEAFF. Looking up the rest from reference TRBV7-9 and TRBJ1-1 gives the full variable domain: DTGVSQNPRHKITKRGQNVTFRCDPISEHNRLYWYRQTLGQGPEFLTYFQNEAQLEKSRLLSDRFSAERPKGSFSTLEIQRTEQGDSAMYLCASSSSPSKDTEAFFGQGTRLTVV.

This clonotype was counted only a few times. The rearrangement joins TRBV29-1 to TRBJ1-6, with D possibly matching TRBD1 (5 bases). Germline assignment: CDR1 SQVTM and CDR2 ANQGSEA. The V gene lost 5 bases and the J gene lost 7 bases, with 12 bases spanning the gap. The CDR3 length is 13 residues. As DNA, the CDR3 is TGCAGCGTTCTTGAAGGACAAAATTCACCCCTCCACTTT. Its protein is CSVLEGQNSPLHF. Full variable domain (missing parts from reference TRBV29-1 and TRBJ1-6): SAVISQKPSRDICQRGTSLTIQCQVDSQVTMMFWYRQQPGQSLTLIATANQGSEATYESGFVIDKFPISRPNLTFSTLTVSNMSPEDSSIYLCSVLEGQNSPLHFGNGTRLTVT.

The chain couples TRBV19 to TRBJ2-6; 12 nucleotides line up with TRBD2. This CDR3 is built from 17 residues. V lost 0 bases to trimming and J lost 9 bases; unmatched junction nucleotides: 6. Germline V gene sequence: CDR1 LNHDA, CDR2 SQIVND (reference sequence). CDR3 protein: CASSIELTSGRYNVLTF. For the CDR3, the DNA is TGTGCCAGTAGTATAGAGCTCACTAGCGGGAGGTACAACGTCCTGACTTTC.

This clonotype was recorded a few times. V gene TRBV24-1 combines with J gene TRBJ2-7; 7 nucleotides agree with TRBD1. Germline-derived CDR1 and CDR2 are KGHDR and SFDVKD. The CDR3 totals 15 residues. The V segment lost 4 bases and the J segment 2 bases; nucleotides outside the gene matches: 7. The chain's CDR3 is CATSDPGTATYEQYF. The CDR3 DNA follows: TGTGCCACCAGTGACCCCGGGACAGCAACCTACGAGCAGTACTTC.

The table lists this clonotype with a count of one. The chain is built from TRBV20-1 and TRBJ2-7; 8 bases are shared with TRBD1. The trim removed 6 bases at V and 3 bases at J, leaving 7 bases unmatched. CDR3 length equals 13 residues. Germline V gene sequence: CDR1 DFQATT, CDR2 SNEGSKA (reference sequence). The CDR3 region has the DNA TGCAGTGCCCGGAAACAGGGGGTCTACGAGCAGTACTTC. Translation gives CSARKQGVYEQYF.

The rearrangement uses TRBV20-1 and TRBJ1-2; 10 nucleotides agree with TRBD1. CDR3 length: 15 residues. CDR1 is DFQATT and CDR2 is SNEGSKA in the germline V gene (reference sequence). CDR3 sequence: CSARPGQGMSYGYTF. The CDR3 bases are TGCAGCGCAAGACCGGGACAGGGGATGAGCTATGGCTACACCTTC.

V is TRBV7-6 and J is TRBJ2-5; 13 bases align to TRBD2. The CDR3 runs to 17 residues. With V trimmed by 1 base and J by 5 bases, 7 bases remained unmatched. CDR1 SGHVS and CDR2 FNYEAQ come from the germline V gene. Here the CDR3 DNA reads TGTGCCAGCAGCTTAGAACTAGCGGGAGGGCCTGGGGAGACCCAGTACTTC. Translation: CASSLELAGGPGETQYF.

V is TRBV29-1 and J is TRBJ2-7; TRBD1 is a possible D gene (7 bases). The CDR3 spans 14 residues. Germline V gives CDR1 SQVTM, CDR2 ANQGSEA. Trimming took 4 bases from V and 3 from J, leaving 16 bases between them. CDR3 sequence: CSVGPGDSLYEQYF. The DNA for the CDR3 is TGCAGCGTTGGTCCGGGGGACAGCCTCTACGAGCAGTACTTC.

The chain couples TRBV9 to TRBJ2-5, with a weak D call TRBD2 (6 bases). The CDR3 contains 13 residues. V was pared by 3 bases and J by 1 base, with 7 bases between. Germline V lookup: CDR1 SGDLS, CDR2 YYNGEE. The CDR3 DNA follows: TGTGCCAGCAGCGAGGGACTCCAAGAGACCCAGTACTTC. Its translation: CASSEGLQETQYF.

This chain uses TRBV15 with TRBJ2-6; no reliable D call. CDR1 is LNHNV, CDR2 YYDKDF, per germline (reference sequence). Trimming shortened V by 3 bases and J by 1 base, and 7 bases separated the two germline ends. The CDR3 has 15 residues. The CDR3 region is CATSSRRSGANVLTF. The CDR3, as DNA: TGTGCCACCAGCAGCCGCAGGTCTGGGGCCAACGTCCTGACTTTC.

The chain combines TRBV24-1 with TRBJ2-5; TRBD1 agrees at 7 bases. The CDR3 is made up of 15 amino acids. Trimming at V came to 8 bases and at J to 0 bases, leaving 8 bases not matched to a gene. The germline gives CDR1 KGHDR, CDR2 SFDVKD. CDR3 sequence reads: CATIPRDSNQETQYF. Here the CDR3 DNA reads TGTGCCACCATCCCTCGGGACAGCAACCAAGAGACCCAGTACTTC.

V is TRBV7-8 and J is TRBJ1-4, with 7 bases matching TRBD1. Germline V gene lookup returns CDR1 SGHVS and CDR2 FQNEAQ. V gave up 6 bases and J gave up 8 bases; unmatched junction bases: 9. CDR3 length: 14 residues. This chain's CDR3 is CASRQVQGGEKLFF. The CDR3 bases are TGTGCCAGCAGGCAGGTCCAAGGGGGCGAAAAACTGTTTTTT.

The chain couples TRBV2 to TRBJ2-7, with D maybe TRBD1 (7 bases). The V gene lost 10 bases and the J gene lost 5 bases, with 18 bases spanning the gap. Germline V gives CDR1 SNHLY, CDR2 FYNNEI. The CDR3 contains 13 residues. CDR3 protein: CAIKGQGGDEQYF. As DNA, the CDR3 is TGTGCCATCAAAGGGCAGGGGGGCGACGAGCAGTACTTC.

This chain connects TRBV2 to TRBJ2-7, with 7 bases fitting TRBD2. The J segment lost 2 bases and the V segment lost 0 bases, leaving 13 bases of the junction unmatched. There are 18 residues in the CDR3. Germline V gene lookup returns CDR1 SNHLY and CDR2 FYNNEI. The CDR3 DNA follows: TGTGCCAGCAGTGAAGCCCCCACCGGCGGGAGCTCCACCTACGAGCAGTACTTC. Its translation: CASSEAPTGGSSTYEQYF.

The chain combines TRBV5-1 with TRBJ2-7; 9 bases are a match to TRBD2. The germline CDR1 and CDR2 sequences are SGHRS and YFSETQ. J gave up 4 bases and V 4 bases, and 9 bases lay outside the gene matches. The CDR3 spans 15 residues. In DNA, the CDR3 is TGCGCCAGCAGCCAGGGTAGCGGGGGATCTTACGAGCAGTACTTC. It yields the protein CASSQGSGGSYEQYF. The whole variable domain, remainder taken from reference TRBV5-1 and TRBJ2-7, is KAGVTQTPRYLIKTRGQQVTLSCSPISGHRSVSWYQQTPGQGLQFLFEYFSETQRNKGNFPGRFSGRQFSNSRSEMNVSTLELGDSALYLCASSQGSGGSYEQYFGPGTRLTVT.

As for this clonotype: This clone may be a read error of a much larger clone one base away. The CDR3 loop reads CASSYRPDYYNERFF. The CDR3 DNA follows: TGTGCCAGCAGTTACAGACCGGACTACTACAATGAGCGGTTCTTC. The chain carries TRBV6-5 and TRBJ2-1, with D perhaps matching TRBD2 (6 bases). Germline V gives CDR1 MNHEY, CDR2 SVGAGI. The CDR3 is 15 amino acids.

The CDR3 coding sequence is TGTGCCAGCAGCCCTGGCGAGGGGCCCGATACGCAGTATTTT. Translated, it gives CASSPGEGPDTQYF. The chain combines TRBV7-8 with TRBJ2-3; D may match TRBD1 or TRBD2 (5 bases each). The germline V gene encodes CDR1 SGHVS and CDR2 FQNEAQ. CDR3 length: 14 amino acids. Deletions cut 5 bases from V and 6 bases from J, with 15 bases between.